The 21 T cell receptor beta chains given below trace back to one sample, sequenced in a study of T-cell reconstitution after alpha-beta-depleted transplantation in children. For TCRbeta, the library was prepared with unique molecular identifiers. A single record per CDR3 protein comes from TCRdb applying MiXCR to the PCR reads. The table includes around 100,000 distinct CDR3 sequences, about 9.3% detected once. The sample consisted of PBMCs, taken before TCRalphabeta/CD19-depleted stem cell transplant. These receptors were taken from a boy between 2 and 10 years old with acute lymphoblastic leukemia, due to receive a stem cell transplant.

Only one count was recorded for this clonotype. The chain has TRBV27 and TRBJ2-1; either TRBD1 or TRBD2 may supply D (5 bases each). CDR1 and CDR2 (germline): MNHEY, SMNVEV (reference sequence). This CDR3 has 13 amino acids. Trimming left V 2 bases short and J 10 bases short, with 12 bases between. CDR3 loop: CASSLKSGREQFF. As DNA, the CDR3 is TGTGCCAGCAGTTTAAAATCGGGGCGGGAGCAGTTCTTC.

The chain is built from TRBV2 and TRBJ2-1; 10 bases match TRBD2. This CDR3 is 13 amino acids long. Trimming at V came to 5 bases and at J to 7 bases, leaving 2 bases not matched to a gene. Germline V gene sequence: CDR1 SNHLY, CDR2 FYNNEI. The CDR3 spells CASSKTSGNEQFF. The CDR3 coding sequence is TGTGCCAGCAGTAAGACTAGCGGGAATGAGCAGTTCTTC.

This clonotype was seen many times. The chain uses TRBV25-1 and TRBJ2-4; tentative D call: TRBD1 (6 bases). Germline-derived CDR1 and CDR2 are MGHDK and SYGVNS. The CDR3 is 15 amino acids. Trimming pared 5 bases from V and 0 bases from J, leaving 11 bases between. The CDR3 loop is CASSTGNLAKNIQYF. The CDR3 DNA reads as TGTGCCAGCAGTACAGGGAACCTAGCCAAAAACATTCAGTACTTC.

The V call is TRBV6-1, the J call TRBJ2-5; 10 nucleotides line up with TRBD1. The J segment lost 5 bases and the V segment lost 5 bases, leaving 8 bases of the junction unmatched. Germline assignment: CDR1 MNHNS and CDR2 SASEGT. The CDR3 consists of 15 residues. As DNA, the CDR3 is TGTGCCAGCAGTCGGAGGACAGGGGGTCGTGAGACCCAGTACTTC. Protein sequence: CASSRRTGGRETQYF.

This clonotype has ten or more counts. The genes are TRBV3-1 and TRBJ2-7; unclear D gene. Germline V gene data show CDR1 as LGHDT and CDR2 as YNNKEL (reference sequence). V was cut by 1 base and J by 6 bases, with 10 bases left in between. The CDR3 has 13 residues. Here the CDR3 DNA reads TGTGCCAGCAGCCAAGTTACGGACGGCGAGCAGTACTTC. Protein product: CASSQVTDGEQYF.

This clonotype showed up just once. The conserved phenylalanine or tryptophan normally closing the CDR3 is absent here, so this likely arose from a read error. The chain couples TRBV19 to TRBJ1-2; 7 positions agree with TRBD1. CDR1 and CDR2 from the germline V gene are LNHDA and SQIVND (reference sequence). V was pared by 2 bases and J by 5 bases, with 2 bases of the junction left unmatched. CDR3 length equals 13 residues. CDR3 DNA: TGTGCCAGTAGTATAAGGGGACAGTATGGCTACACCTGC. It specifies CASSIRGQYGYTC.

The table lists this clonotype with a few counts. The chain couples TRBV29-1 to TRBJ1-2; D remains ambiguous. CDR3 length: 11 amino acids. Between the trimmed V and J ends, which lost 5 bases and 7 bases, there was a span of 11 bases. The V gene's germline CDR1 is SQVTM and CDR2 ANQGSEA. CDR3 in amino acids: CSVWKLGGYTF. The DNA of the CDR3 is TGCAGCGTTTGGAAGTTGGGTGGCTACACCTTC.

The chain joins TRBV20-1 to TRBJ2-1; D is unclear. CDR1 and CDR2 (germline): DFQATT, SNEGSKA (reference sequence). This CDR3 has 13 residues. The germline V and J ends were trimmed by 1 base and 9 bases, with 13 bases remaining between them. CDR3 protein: CSARVVGFFEQFF. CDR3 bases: TGCAGTGCTAGAGTGGTGGGTTTTTTTGAGCAGTTCTTC.

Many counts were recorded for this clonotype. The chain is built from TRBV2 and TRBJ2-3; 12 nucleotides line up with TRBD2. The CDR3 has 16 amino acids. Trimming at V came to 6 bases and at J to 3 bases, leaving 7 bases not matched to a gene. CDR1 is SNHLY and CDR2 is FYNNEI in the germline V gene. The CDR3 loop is CASSRLAGERTDTQYF. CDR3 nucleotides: TGTGCCAGCAGCCGACTAGCGGGAGAAAGAACAGATACGCAGTATTTT.

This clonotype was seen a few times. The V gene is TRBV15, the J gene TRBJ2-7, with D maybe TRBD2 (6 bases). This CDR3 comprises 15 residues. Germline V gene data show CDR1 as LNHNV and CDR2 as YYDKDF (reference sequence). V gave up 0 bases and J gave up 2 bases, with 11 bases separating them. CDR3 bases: TGTGCCACCAGCAGAGATATCGGGGGACCCTACGAGCAGTACTTC. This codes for CATSRDIGGPYEQYF.

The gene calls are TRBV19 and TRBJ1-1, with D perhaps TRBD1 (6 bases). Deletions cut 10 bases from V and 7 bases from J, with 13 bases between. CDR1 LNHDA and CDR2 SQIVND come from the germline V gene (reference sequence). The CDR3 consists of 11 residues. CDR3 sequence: CATQGLIEAFF. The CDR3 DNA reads TGTGCCACACAGGGCTTGATTGAAGCTTTCTTT.

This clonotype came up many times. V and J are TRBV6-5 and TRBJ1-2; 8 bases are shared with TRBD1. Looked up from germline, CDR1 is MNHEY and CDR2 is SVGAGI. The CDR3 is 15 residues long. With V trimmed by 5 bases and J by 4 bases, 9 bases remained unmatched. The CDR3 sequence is CASSPRQGPGYGYTF. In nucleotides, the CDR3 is TGTGCCAGCAGTCCCCGACAGGGGCCAGGCTATGGCTACACCTTC.

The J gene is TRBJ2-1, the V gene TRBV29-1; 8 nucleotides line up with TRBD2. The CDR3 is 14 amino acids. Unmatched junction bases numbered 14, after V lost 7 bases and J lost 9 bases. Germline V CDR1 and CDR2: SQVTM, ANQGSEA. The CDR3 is CSGGGAGVGGEQFF. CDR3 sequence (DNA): TGCAGCGGTGGAGGAGCGGGAGTCGGTGGTGAGCAGTTCTTC.

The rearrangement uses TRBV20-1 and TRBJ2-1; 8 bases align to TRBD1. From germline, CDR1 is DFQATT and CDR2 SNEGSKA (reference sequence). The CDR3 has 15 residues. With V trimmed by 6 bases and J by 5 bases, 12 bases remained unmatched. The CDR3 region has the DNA TGCAGTGCCGACTCGACAGGGGCCGGAGACAATGAGCAGTTCTTC. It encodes CSADSTGAGDNEQFF.

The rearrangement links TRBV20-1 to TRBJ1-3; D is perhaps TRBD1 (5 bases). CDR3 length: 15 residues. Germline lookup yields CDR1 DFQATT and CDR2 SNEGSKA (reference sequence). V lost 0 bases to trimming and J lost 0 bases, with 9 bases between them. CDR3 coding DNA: TGCAGTGCTAGAGATGACAGTCACTCTGGAAACACCATATATTTT. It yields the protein CSARDDSHSGNTIYF.

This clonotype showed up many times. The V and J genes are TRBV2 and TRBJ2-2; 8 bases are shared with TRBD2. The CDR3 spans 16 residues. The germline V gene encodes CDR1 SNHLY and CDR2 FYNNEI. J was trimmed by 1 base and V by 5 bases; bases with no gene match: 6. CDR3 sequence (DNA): TGTGCCAGCAGTTTGATAACTAGCGGGAACACCGGGGAGCTGTTTTTT. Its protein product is CASSLITSGNTGELFF.

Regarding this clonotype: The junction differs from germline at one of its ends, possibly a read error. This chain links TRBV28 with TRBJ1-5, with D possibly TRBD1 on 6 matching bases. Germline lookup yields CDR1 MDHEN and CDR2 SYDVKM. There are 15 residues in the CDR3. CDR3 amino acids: CASSFSGARNQPRHF. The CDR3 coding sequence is TGTGCCAGCAGTTTTTCGGGGGCTCGGAATCAGCCCCGGCATTTT.

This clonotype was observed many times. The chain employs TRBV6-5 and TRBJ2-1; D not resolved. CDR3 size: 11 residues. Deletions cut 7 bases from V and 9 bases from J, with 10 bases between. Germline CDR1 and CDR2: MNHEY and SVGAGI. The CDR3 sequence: CASNRKPEQFF. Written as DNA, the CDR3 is TGTGCCAGCAACCGTAAGCCTGAGCAGTTCTTC.

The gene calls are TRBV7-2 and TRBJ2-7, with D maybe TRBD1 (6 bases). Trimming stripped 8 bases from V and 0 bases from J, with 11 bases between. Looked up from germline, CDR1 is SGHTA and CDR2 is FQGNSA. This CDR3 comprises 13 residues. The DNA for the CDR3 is TGTGCCAGCCGGGACACCGACTCCTACGAGCAGTACTTC. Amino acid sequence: CASRDTDSYEQYF.

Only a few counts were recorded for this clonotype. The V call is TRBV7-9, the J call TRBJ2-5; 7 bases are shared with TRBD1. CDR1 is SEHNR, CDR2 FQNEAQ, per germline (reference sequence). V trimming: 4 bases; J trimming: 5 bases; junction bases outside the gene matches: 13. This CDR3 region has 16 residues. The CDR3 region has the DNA TGTGCCAGCAGCTCTTATGCCCACAGGGGCAGGGAGACCCAGTACTTC. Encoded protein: CASSSYAHRGRETQYF.

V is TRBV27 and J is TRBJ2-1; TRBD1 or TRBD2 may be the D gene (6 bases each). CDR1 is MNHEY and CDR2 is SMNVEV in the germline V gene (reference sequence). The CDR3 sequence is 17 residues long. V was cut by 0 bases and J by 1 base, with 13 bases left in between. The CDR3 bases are TGTGCCAGCAGTTTATCGATGACTAGGGGGTCCTACAATGAGCAGTTCTTC. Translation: CASSLSMTRGSYNEQFF.